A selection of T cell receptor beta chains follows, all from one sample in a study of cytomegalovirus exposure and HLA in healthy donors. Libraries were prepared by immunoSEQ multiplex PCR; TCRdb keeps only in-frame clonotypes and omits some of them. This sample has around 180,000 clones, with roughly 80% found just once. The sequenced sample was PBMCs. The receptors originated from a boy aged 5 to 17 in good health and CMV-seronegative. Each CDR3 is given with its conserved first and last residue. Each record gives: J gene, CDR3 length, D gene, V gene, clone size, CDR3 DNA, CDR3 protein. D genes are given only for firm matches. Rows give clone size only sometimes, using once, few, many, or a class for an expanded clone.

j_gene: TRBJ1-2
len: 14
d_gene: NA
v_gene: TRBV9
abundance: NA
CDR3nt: TGTGCCGGCAGCGTAGCTATAGGGGCCAATGGCTACACCTTC
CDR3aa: CAGSVAIGANGYTF

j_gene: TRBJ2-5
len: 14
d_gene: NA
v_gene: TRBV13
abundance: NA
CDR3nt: TGTGCCAGCAGCTTAGGTCGGGGTCAAGAGACCCAGTACTTC
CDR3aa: CASSLGRGQETQYF

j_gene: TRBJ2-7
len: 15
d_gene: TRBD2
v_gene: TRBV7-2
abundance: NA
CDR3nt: TGTGCCAGCAGCTTAGTACCGAGCGGGGGGGACGAGCAGTACTTC
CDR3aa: CASSLVPSGGDEQYF

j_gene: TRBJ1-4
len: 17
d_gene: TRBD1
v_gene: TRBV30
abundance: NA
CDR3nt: TGTGCCTGGAGCGCCTATTCGACAGGGGAGCGATATGAAAAACTGTTTTTT
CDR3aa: CAWSAYSTGERYEKLFF

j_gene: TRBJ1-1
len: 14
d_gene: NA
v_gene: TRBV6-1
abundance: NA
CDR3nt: TGTGCCAGCAGTGTTGGAGGGGGGGACACTGAAGCTTTCTTT
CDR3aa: CASSVGGGDTEAFF

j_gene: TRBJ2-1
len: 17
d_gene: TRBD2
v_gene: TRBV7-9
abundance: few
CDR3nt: TGTGCCAGCAGCTTAGGGACTAGCGGGCCTTTTTACAATGAGCAGTTCTTC
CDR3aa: CASSLGTSGPFYNEQFF

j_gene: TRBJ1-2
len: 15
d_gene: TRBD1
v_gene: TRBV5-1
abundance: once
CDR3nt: TGCGCCAGCAGCTCTTCCGGACAGGGGAACTATGGCTACACCTTC
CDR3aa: CASSSSGQGNYGYTF

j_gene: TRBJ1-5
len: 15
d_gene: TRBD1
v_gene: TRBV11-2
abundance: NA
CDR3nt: TGTGCCAGCAGCTTAGGGGACAGGGGGCGTCAGCCCCAGCATTTT
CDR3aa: CASSLGDRGRQPQHF

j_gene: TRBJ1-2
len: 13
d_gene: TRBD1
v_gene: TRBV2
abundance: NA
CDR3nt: TGTGCCAGCAGTGACCGGGACAGATATGGCTACACCTTC
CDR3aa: CASSDRDRYGYTF

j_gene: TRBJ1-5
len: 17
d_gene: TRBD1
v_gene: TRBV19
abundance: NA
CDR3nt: TGTGCCAGTAGTACGGGGACAGGGGGCCTTGAGAATCAGCCCCAGCATTTT
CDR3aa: CASSTGTGGLENQPQHF

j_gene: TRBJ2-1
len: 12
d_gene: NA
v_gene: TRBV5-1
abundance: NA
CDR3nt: TGCGCCAGCAGCTTGCTCGGGAGAAAGCAGTTCTTC
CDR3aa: CASSLLGRKQFF

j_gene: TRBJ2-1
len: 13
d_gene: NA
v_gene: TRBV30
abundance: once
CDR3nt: TGTGCCTGGAGTGTCCGACTCGCCGATGAGCAGTTCTTC
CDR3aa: CAWSVRLADEQFF

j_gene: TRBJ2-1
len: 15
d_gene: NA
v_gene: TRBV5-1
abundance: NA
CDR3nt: TGCGCCAGCAGCTTAGGAACTAGCAGATACAATGAGCAGTTCTTC
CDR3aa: CASSLGTSRYNEQFF

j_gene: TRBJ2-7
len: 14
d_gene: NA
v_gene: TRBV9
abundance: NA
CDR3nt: TGTGCCAGCAACGTAGATGGGTCGGGCTACGAGCAGTACTTC
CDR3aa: CASNVDGSGYEQYF

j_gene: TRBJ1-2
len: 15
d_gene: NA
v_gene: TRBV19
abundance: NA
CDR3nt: TGTGCCAGTAGTATAGACCCGCGCGGTTACTATGGCTACACCTTC
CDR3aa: CASSIDPRGYYGYTF

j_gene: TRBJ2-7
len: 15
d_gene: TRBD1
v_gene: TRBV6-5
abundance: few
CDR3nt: TGTGCCAGCAGTCAGGGACAGCCGAAAGCCTACGAGCAGTACTTC
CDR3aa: CASSQGQPKAYEQYF

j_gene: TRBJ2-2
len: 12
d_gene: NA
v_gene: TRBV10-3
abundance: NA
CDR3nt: TGTGCCATGGGCGGGTCGACCGGGGAGCTGTTTTTT
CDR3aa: CAMGGSTGELFF

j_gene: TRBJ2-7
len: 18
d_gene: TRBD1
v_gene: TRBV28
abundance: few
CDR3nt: TGTGCCAGCAGTGTTGGGACAGGGGATTACCTTTCTGGCTACGAGCAGTACTTC
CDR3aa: CASSVGTGDYLSGYEQYF

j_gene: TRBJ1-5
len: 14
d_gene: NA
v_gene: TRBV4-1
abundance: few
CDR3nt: TGCGCCAGCAGCCAAATCAGGGTAGGTCAGCCCCAGCATTTT
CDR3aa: CASSQIRVGQPQHF

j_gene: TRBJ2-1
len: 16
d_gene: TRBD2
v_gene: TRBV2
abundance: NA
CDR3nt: TGTGCCAGCAGACCCGTAGCGGGAGGGCTGTACAATGAGCAGTTCTTC
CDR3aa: CASRPVAGGLYNEQFF

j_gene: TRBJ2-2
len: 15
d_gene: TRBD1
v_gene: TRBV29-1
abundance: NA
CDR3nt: TGCAGCGTCCGCCGAGGGGGCTCCAACACCGGGGAGCTGTTTTTT
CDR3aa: CSVRRGGSNTGELFF

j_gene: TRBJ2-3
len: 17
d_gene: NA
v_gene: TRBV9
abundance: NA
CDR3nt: TGTGCCAGCAGAATCCTAGGGAGAGGGAAAGTGGCAGATACGCAGTATTTT
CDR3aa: CASRILGRGKVADTQYF

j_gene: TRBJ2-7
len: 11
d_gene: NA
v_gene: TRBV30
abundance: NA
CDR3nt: TGTGCCTGGAGTGTTGGGGCGGTTCAAGACTTC
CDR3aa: CAWSVGAVQDF

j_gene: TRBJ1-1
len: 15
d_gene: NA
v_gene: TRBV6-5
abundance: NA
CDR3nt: TGTGCCAGCAGTTACGGAGGGTCTATGAACACTGAAGCTTTCTTT
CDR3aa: CASSYGGSMNTEAFF

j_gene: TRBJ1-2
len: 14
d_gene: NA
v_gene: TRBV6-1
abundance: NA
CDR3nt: TGTGCCAGCAGTGATGCAGTTTCGAACTATGGCTACACCTTC
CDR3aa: CASSDAVSNYGYTF

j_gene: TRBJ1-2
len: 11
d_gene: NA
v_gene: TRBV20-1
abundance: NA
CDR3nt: TGCAGTGCTAAGGGGTCCTATGGCTACACCTTC
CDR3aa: CSAKGSYGYTF

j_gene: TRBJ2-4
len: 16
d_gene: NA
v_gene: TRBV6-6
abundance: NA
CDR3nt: TGTGCCAGCAGTCCCGCCAGTGCTCAGGGGAGACACATTCAGTACTTC
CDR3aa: CASSPASAQGRHIQYF

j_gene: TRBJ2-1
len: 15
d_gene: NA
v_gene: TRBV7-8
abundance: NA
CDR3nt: TGTGCCAGCAGCTTCTCAGAGGGGACATACAATGAGCAGTTCTTC
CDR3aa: CASSFSEGTYNEQFF

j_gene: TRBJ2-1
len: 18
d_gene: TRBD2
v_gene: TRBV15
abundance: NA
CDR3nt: TGTGCCACCAGCAGAGAGAGGACTAGGGGAGAAACCTACAATGAGCAGTTCTTC
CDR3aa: CATSRERTRGETYNEQFF

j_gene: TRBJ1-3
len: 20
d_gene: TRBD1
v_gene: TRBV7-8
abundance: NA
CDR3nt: TGTGCCAGCAGCTTACCGACAGGGGAGTTTGGGTGGGCTTCTGGAAACACCATATATTTT
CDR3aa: CASSLPTGEFGWASGNTIYF

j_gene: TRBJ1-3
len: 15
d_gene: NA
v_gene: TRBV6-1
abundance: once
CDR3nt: TGTGCCGGCAGTGAATCGGGGTTCTCTGGAAACACCATATATTTT
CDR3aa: CAGSESGFSGNTIYF

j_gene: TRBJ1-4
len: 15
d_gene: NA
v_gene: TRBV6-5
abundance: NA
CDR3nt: TGTGCCAGCAGTTACTCGAGAGGGTCAGGTGAAAAACTGTTTTTT
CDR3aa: CASSYSRGSGEKLFF

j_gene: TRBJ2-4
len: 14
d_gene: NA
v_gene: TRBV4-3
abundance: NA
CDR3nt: TGCGCCAGCAGCCAAGGAGGGAGACTGCCCATTCAGTACTTC
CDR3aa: CASSQGGRLPIQYF

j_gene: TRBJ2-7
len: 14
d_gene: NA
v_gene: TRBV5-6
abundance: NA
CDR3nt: TGTGCCAGCAGCTCGGGGGACGGTACCTACGAGCAGTACTTC
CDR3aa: CASSSGDGTYEQYF

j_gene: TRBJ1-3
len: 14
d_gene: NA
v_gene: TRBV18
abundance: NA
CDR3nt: TGTGCCAGCTCACGGCCGTCCTCTGGAAACACCATATATTTT
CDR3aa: CASSRPSSGNTIYF

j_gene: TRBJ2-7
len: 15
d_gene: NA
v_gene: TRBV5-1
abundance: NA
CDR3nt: TGCGCCAGCAGTTGGAAGGGACAAAGCTCCTACGAGCAGTACTTC
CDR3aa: CASSWKGQSSYEQYF

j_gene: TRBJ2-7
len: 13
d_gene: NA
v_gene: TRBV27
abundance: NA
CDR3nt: TGTGCCAGCCGGAGGTCCGGTCGTGACGAGCAGTACTTC
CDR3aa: CASRRSGRDEQYF

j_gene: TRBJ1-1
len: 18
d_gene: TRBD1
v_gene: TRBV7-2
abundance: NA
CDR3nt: TGTGCCAGCAGCTCTTTTAGGGACAGGGTAGAAAGGTACACTGAAGCTTTCTTT
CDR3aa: CASSSFRDRVERYTEAFF

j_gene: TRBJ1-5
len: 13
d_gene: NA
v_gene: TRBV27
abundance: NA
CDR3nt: TGTGCCAGCAGCCCTCAGTGGAATCAGCCCCAGCATTTT
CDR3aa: CASSPQWNQPQHF

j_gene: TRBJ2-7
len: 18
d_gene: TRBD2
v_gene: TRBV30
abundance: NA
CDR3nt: TGTGCCTGGAGTATTGAATCAAGACTAGCGGGAGTCTCTAACGAGCAGTACTTC
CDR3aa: CAWSIESRLAGVSNEQYF

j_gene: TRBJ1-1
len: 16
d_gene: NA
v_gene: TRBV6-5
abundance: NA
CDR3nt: TGTGCCAGCAGTTACCGAGGCACCTCCGGGGGTACTGAAGCTTTCTTT
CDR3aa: CASSYRGTSGGTEAFF

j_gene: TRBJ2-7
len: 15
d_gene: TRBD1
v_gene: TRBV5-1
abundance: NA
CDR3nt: TGCGCCAGCAGCTCCCTAGGGGGCTTTCGGGGCGAGCAGTACTTC
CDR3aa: CASSSLGGFRGEQYF

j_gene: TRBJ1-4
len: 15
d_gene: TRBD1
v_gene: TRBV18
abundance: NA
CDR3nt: TGTGCCAGCTCACCAGGGACAGTCTGGGGGGAAAAACTGTTTTTT
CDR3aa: CASSPGTVWGEKLFF

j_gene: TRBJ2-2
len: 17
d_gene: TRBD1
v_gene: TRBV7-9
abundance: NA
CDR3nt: TGTGCCAGCAGGTCAAGCCAGGGGGCAGGAAACACCGGGGAGCTGTTTTTT
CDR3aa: CASRSSQGAGNTGELFF

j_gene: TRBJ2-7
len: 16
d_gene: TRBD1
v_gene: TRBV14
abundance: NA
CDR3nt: TGTGCCAGCAGCCCGGGACAGGGGCGGACCCCCTACGAGCAGTACTTC
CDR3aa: CASSPGQGRTPYEQYF

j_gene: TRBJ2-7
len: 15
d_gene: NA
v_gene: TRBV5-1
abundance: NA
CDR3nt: TGCGCCAGCAGCTTGGTCTCAGGGGTTATCTACGAGCAGTACTTC
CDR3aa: CASSLVSGVIYEQYF

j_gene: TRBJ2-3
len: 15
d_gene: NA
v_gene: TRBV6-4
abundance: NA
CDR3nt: TGTGCCAGCAGTGACTCGGCAGAAAGCACAGATACGCAGTATTTT
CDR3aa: CASSDSAESTDTQYF

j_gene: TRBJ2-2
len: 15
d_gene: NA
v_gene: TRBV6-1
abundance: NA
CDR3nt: TGTGCCAGCAGTGAACCGACAGCGAACACCGGGGAGCTGTTTTTT
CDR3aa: CASSEPTANTGELFF

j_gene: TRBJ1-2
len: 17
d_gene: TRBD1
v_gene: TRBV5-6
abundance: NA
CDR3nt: TGTGCCAGCAACAAAATTCGACAGGGCATTAAGGGCTATGGCTACACCTTC
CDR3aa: CASNKIRQGIKGYGYTF

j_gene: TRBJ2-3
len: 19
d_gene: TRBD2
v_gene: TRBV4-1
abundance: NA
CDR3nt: TGCGCCAGCAGCCCCTTTAGCGGGAGGCGACATATCAGCACAGATACGCAGTATTTT
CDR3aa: CASSPFSGRRHISTDTQYF

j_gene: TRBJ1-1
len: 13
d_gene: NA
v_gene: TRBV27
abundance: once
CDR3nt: TGTGCCAGCAGTATCGGGGGGGCGGCGGAAGCTTTCTTT
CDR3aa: CASSIGGAAEAFF

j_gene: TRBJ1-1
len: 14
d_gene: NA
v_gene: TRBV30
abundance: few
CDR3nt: TGTGCCTGGAGTGCCCGGGTCCTAAACACTGAAGCTTTCTTT
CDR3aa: CAWSARVLNTEAFF

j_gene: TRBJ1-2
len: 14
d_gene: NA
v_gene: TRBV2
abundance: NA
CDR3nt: TGTGCCAGCAGCCTCGTGGACGGACTCTATGGCTACACCTTC
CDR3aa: CASSLVDGLYGYTF

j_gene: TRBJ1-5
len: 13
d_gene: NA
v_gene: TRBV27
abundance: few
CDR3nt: TGTGCCAGCAGTCGTTATAGCAATCAGCCCCAGCATTTT
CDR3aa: CASSRYSNQPQHF

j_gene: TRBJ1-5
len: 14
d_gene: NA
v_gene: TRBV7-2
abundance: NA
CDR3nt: TGTGCCAGCAGCTTAGAACAGGGAAATCAGCCCCAGCATTTT
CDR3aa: CASSLEQGNQPQHF

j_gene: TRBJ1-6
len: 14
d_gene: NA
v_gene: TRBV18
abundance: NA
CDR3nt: TGTGCCAGCTCACCATGGGGGCCGAATTCACCCCTCCACTTT
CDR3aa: CASSPWGPNSPLHF

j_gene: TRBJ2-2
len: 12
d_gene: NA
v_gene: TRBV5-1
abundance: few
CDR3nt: TGCGCCAGCAGCTTCGTCGGCGGGGAGCTGTTTTTT
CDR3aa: CASSFVGGELFF

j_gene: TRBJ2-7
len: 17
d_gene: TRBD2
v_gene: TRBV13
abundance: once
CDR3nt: TGTGCCAGCAGCTTAGTTTCACCTAGCGGCTTGACCTACGAGCAGTACTTC
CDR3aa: CASSLVSPSGLTYEQYF

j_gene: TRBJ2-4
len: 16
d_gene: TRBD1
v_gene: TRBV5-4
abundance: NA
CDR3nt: TGTGCCAGCAGCCTAAAGACAGGGACCCCCCAAGGGATTCAGTACTTC
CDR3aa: CASSLKTGTPQGIQYF

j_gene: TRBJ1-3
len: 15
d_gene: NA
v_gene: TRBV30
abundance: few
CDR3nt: TGTGCCTGGAGCCGCACACGGAGCTCTGGAAACACCATATATTTT
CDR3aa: CAWSRTRSSGNTIYF